Below, one T cell receptor beta chain is given with its context. The entry originates in a study of blood T cell repertoires in COVID-19. For the study at large: Some COVID-19 samples were acute and others convalescent; all came from the United States, Italy and Spain.

V lost 3 bases and J lost 8; bases outside the gene matches: 6. The CDR3 spans 14 residues. The germline V gene encodes CDR1 MDHEN and CDR2 SYDVKM. In the authors' methods: How many nucleated cells were present was estimated from reference gene primer amplification. Sequencing used immunoSEQ multiplex PCR; TCRdb keeps in-frame clones, though not all of them. That table gives V, J and clone size, and the DNA gave D and trimming. This sample yields 190,000 or so clones, of which 86% are seen a single time; approximately 4% belongs to the top ten. Participant reports of clinical history set cohort assignment.

What was sequenced was PBMCs or T cells enriched from blood (not recorded which). The source is a woman in her twenties or thirties who had been exposed to COVID-19. V usage is TRBV28 and J usage is TRBJ1-4; TRBD1 aligns across 7 bases. The CDR3 region is CASSLITGDEKLFF. CDR3 coding DNA: TGTGCCAGCAGTTTGATAACAGGGGACGAAAAACTGTTTTTT.